This entry is about one TCR beta chain. Its antigen remains unknown. The data derive from a study of monozygotic twins with inflammatory bowel disease. Making each TCR library took around 3.5 ug of total RNA. TCRdb re-analyzed the 5' RACE reads; it lists each CDR3 protein once, without DNA. The sample includes more than 300,000 distinct CDR3 sequences. Study-level results: Extra variability in the repertoires of patients may have come from differing immunosuppressive treatments. Against healthy co-twins, IBD patients had lower TCRbeta diversity (measured by inverse Simpson). Fewer clonotypes were shared with others by IBD patients than by healthy twins, especially with disease activity.

The CDR3 contains 13 residues. Germline CDR1 reads SEHNR; CDR2 reads FQNEAQ (reference sequence). The clonotype comes from a human donor with ulcerative colitis or Crohn's disease, or a healthy co-twin of an affected twin (not recorded which). The sample comprised blood. The chain combines TRBV7-9 with TRBJ2-7; the D call from TCRdb, TRBD1, cannot be confirmed without DNA. CDR3 sequence reads: CASSLADSPEQYF.